Listed here are 2 T cell receptor beta chains from one sample, sequenced in a study of T-cell reconstitution after alpha-beta-depleted transplantation in children. Molecular barcoding with unique molecular identifiers was used for the TCRbeta library. TCRdb analysed the PCR reads with MiXCR anew, one entry per CDR3 protein. Among about 640,000 distinct CDR3 sequences listed, 10% to 15% were seen once. Here the sequenced sample was PBMCs, mostly from graft donor cells, taken 360 days after TCRalphabeta/CD19-depleted stem cell transplant. All receptors derive from a male patient younger than 18 who had a stem cell transplant for acute myeloid leukemia, so the T cells may come from the graft donor.

The V and J genes are TRBV7-8 and TRBJ2-7; no clear D gene. The V gene's germline CDR1 is SGHVS and CDR2 FQNEAQ. The length of the CDR3 is 14 residues. With 1 base removed from V and 4 bases from J, the gap between germline ends came to 11 bases. The CDR3 DNA is TGTGCCAGCAGCTTAGGATGGATTCGATACGAGCAGTACTTC. Its translation: CASSLGWIRYEQYF.

The rearrangement joins TRBV25-1 to TRBJ2-7, with a tentative D call TRBD2 (5 bases). Trimming pared 5 bases from V and 0 bases from J, leaving 14 bases between. The CDR3 is 15 amino acids. CDR1 is MGHDK and CDR2 is SYGVNS in the germline V gene. The CDR3 loop is CASSLRGHSSYEQYF. CDR3 DNA sequence: TGTGCCAGCAGTTTGCGCGGGCACAGCTCCTACGAGCAGTACTTC.